A single sample is the source of the 18 T cell receptor beta chains below, sequenced in a study of response to subunit inactivated influenza vaccine. TCRdb redid the calling of the RT-PCR reads with MiXCR, one entry per CDR3 protein. This sample has 500,000 or so distinct CDR3 sequences, with about a tenth found just once. The specimen comprised PBMCs from blood, sampled around seven weeks after vaccination. The receptors come from a man aged 45-65 years who received an inactivated influenza vaccine.

The chain has TRBV11-2 and TRBJ2-2, with TRBD1 matching over 9 bases. V trimming: 5 bases; J trimming: 5 bases; junction bases outside the gene matches: 6. The CDR3 consists of 15 residues. Germline V gives CDR1 SGHAT, CDR2 FQNNGV. The CDR3 DNA reads TGTGCCAGCAGCCCGACAGGGGGAAGTACCGGGGAGCTGTTTTTT. Translation gives CASSPTGGSTGELFF.

This clonotype has a count of ten or more. CDR3 in DNA: TGTGCCAGCAGAAAAACCAGACTGTACAATGAGCAGTTCTTC. This translates into CASRKTRLYNEQFF. The J gene is TRBJ2-1, the V gene TRBV6-1; no definite D call. This CDR3 spans 14 amino acids. V lost 6 bases and J lost 4, with 13 bases in between. Germline CDR1 is MNHNS and CDR2 is SASEGT.

The chain joins TRBV15 to TRBJ2-3; a weak D match, TRBD2 (7 bases). Between the trimmed V and J ends, which lost 1 base and 2 bases, there was a span of 10 bases. This CDR3 is built from 15 residues. CDR1 is LNHNV, CDR2 YYDKDF, per germline (reference sequence). The CDR3 DNA reads TGTGCCACCAGCAGAGCCGGGGGGCTCACAGATACGCAGTATTTT. Residues: CATSRAGGLTDTQYF.

The V call is TRBV15, the J call TRBJ1-1; D not certain. The CDR3 covers 15 residues. V gave up 1 base and J gave up 1 base, with 10 bases separating them. CDR1 LNHNV and CDR2 YYDKDF come from the germline V gene (reference sequence). As DNA, the CDR3 is TGTGCCACCAGCAGAGTCCGGGGATCGAACACTGAAGCTTTCTTT. This translates into CATSRVRGSNTEAFF.

The J gene is TRBJ2-5, the V gene TRBV5-5; 7 positions agree with TRBD2. Germline values: CDR1 SGHKS, CDR2 YYEKEE (reference sequence). V was pared by 4 bases and J by 0 bases, with 9 bases of the junction left unmatched. This CDR3 region has 16 residues. CDR3 DNA sequence: TGTGCCAGCAGCCGCTCCGGGACTACTTACCAAGAGACCCAGTACTTC. Protein product: CASSRSGTTYQETQYF.

This clonotype appeared many times. This sequence joins TRBV20-1 and TRBJ2-1; a possible D gene is TRBD1 (5 bases). The CDR3 is 16 residues long. Between the trimmed V and J ends, which lost 0 bases and 9 bases, there was a span of 21 bases. Germline CDR1 reads DFQATT; CDR2 reads SNEGSKA (reference sequence). In nucleotides, the CDR3 is TGCAGTGCTAGAGATCTGGCAGGGCTTCTTAGGGGTGAGCAGTTCTTC. Protein sequence: CSARDLAGLLRGEQFF.

This clonotype has just a few counts. V usage is TRBV7-2 and J usage is TRBJ2-5; D perhaps matches TRBD1 (6 bases). This CDR3 has 16 residues. Germline V gene lookup returns CDR1 SGHTA and CDR2 FQGNSA. The ends were cut back, 1 base at V and 5 bases at J, with 17 bases in the middle. CDR3 sequence reads: CASSLGPQGGLETQYF. The CDR3, as DNA: TGTGCCAGCAGCTTAGGCCCCCAAGGGGGTCTTGAGACCCAGTACTTC.

The chain links TRBV20-1 to TRBJ2-7; D is perhaps TRBD1 or TRBD2 (8 bases each). Germline V gene sequence: CDR1 DFQATT, CDR2 SNEGSKA (reference sequence). The CDR3 is 15 residues long. Trimming pared 0 bases from V and 5 bases from J, leaving 17 bases between. CDR3 amino acids: CSARDYRGGLDEQYF. As DNA, the CDR3 is TGCAGTGCTAGAGATTACAGGGGGGGACTAGACGAGCAGTACTTC.

Only a few counts were recorded for this clonotype. The rearrangement links TRBV29-1 to TRBJ2-5; D tentatively reads TRBD1 or TRBD2 (6 bases each). CDR1 is SQVTM and CDR2 is ANQGSEA in the germline V gene. The CDR3 is 13 amino acids. V was shortened by 3 bases and J by 5 bases, with 13 bases between the two germline ends. Here the CDR3 reads CSVEEGVGETQYF. CDR3 DNA sequence: TGCAGCGTTGAGGAGGGGGTGGGGGAGACCCAGTACTTC.

This clonotype has more than one count but fewer than ten. V and J are TRBV29-1 and TRBJ2-5; D might be TRBD1 (7 bases). Trimming pared 7 bases from V and 4 bases from J, leaving 16 bases between. This CDR3 spans 13 amino acids. Germline V gene sequence: CDR1 SQVTM, CDR2 ANQGSEA. The CDR3 protein is CSAGEAGGETQYF. The CDR3 DNA follows: TGCAGCGCCGGGGAGGCAGGGGGAGAGACCCAGTACTTC.

V and J are TRBV29-1 and TRBJ2-2; 7 nucleotides line up with TRBD2. The germline CDR1 and CDR2 sequences are SQVTM and ANQGSEA. CDR3 length: 13 amino acids. The V segment lost 4 bases and the J segment 3 bases; nucleotides outside the gene matches: 2. The CDR3 sequence is CSVGGSYTGELFF. DNA of the CDR3: TGCAGCGTTGGCGGGAGTTACACCGGGGAGCTGTTTTTT.

The rearrangement uses TRBV7-9 and TRBJ1-3; D is possibly TRBD1 (6 bases). CDR3 length equals 16 residues. Germline V lookup: CDR1 SEHNR, CDR2 FQNEAQ (reference sequence). The V gene lost 5 bases and the J gene lost 1 base, with 15 bases spanning the gap. The CDR3 DNA reads as TGTGCCAGCAGCCAAACCGGGACAAATTCTGGAAACACCATATATTTT. This translates into CASSQTGTNSGNTIYF.

This clonotype was seen ten or more times. The V gene is TRBV7-2, the J gene TRBJ2-7; no clear D gene. Germline CDR1 is SGHTA and CDR2 is FQGNSA. V lost 3 bases and J 3 bases, leaving 9 bases between the germline ends. The CDR3 is 13 amino acids. The CDR3 is CASSLDGYYEQYF. CDR3 in DNA: TGTGCCAGCAGCTTGGACGGATACTACGAGCAGTACTTC.

The rearrangement uses TRBV4-3 and TRBJ2-3; TRBD1 agrees at 7 bases. Germline CDR1 is LGHNA and CDR2 is YSLEER. There are 17 residues in the CDR3. V lost 0 bases, J lost 0 bases, and 6 bases stayed unmatched. CDR3 in DNA: TGCGCCAGCAGCCAAGATGCCCGGGACAGAAGCACAGATACGCAGTATTTT. Its protein is CASSQDARDRSTDTQYF.

The sample holds a few counts of this clonotype. This chain joins TRBV7-8 and TRBJ2-2, with 7 bases identical to TRBD1. This CDR3 spans 18 amino acids. Germline values: CDR1 SGHVS, CDR2 FQNEAQ. After removal of 5 bases from V and 1 base from J, the junction contained 13 bases not matched to a gene. CDR3 in amino acids: CASSLKGAGAQNTGELFF. The CDR3 region has the DNA TGTGCCAGCAGCCTTAAGGGGGCAGGGGCGCAGAACACCGGGGAGCTGTTTTTT.

V usage is TRBV27 and J usage is TRBJ2-5; D is uncertain. Trimming shortened V by 7 bases and J by 7 bases, and 13 bases separated the two germline ends. This CDR3 is 12 amino acids long. The germline V gene has CDR1 MNHEY and CDR2 SMNVEV (reference sequence). This CDR3 is CASNEYGGTQYF. For the CDR3, the DNA is TGTGCCAGCAATGAATACGGTGGGACCCAGTACTTC.

CDR3 sequence (DNA): TGTGCCAGCAGACCCGGGAGCCGGGAGACCCAGTACTTC. Protein product: CASRPGSRETQYF. The chain employs TRBV28 and TRBJ2-5, with a possible D match to TRBD2 (6 bases). Trimming removed 6 bases at V and 5 bases at J, with 13 bases between. CDR3 length: 13 amino acids. In germline, CDR1 is MDHEN, CDR2 SYDVKM.

This clonotype was counted only a few times. V usage is TRBV5-1 and J usage is TRBJ2-5; 8 bases match TRBD2. The germline V gene encodes CDR1 SGHRS and CDR2 YFSETQ. The CDR3 consists of 17 residues. Unmatched junction bases numbered 9, after V lost 1 base and J lost 1 base. The CDR3 DNA reads as TGCGCCAGCAGCTTGATTGGACTAGCTACCTTCCAAGAGACCCAGTACTTC. Protein product: CASSLIGLATFQETQYF.